This TCR beta chain appears in the sequencing data of a study of CXCR3-negative and CXCR3-positive naive CD8 T cells. Broader study findings: In naive cells, CXCR3-negative and CXCR3-positive subsets had similar TRBV-TRBJ usage; memory cells differed. Much lower diversity was found in memory CD8+ cells, while both naive subsets had comparably high diversity. Greater hydrophobicity was found in TRB CDR3s of CXCR3-positive naive cells than of CXCR3-negative naive cells.

As for this clonotype: Its specificity is unknown.

Germline CDR1 is LGHNA and CDR2 is YNFKEQ. This CDR3 spans 20 amino acids. Carrying UMI labels, the TRB cDNA libraries were prepared through 5' RACE. With the 5' RACE reads reprocessed, TCRdb shows one record per CDR3 protein and no DNA. Recorded for this sample: about 130,000 distinct CDR3 sequences. Sequenced input: naive CXCR3- CD8+ T cells from blood. Indicated subset: CD45RO-CCR7+CD27+CD95- naive CD8+ T cells lacking CXCR3 (TNR3-). The receptor comes from a human donor in good health. Some clones in this sample may be carry-over from other donors' samples. This chain joins TRBV4-2 and TRBJ2-1; TCRdb lists TRBD2, though no DNA is available to test this call. The CDR3 sequence is CASSPGTGTSGTRTYNEQFF.